This T cell receptor beta chain is from a study of control samples from healthy donors and cancer patients. Using immunoSEQ multiplex PCR, the repertoire was profiled, and TCRdb retains in-frame clones only, with some absent. The repertoire holds 100,000 to 150,000 clones, with 70% to 90% as singletons. Germline V gene sequence: CDR1 SQVTM, CDR2 ANQGSEA. The ends were cut back, 6 bases at V and 2 bases at J, with 22 bases in the middle. CDR3 size: 16 residues. This clone has just a few counts. The V and J genes are TRBV29-1 and TRBJ1-2; D remains unclear. Sequencing was done on a sample of blood. This TCR derives from a man aged 50 to 60 in good health. CDR3: CSVPTSSIGANYGYTF. In DNA form, the CDR3 reads TGCAGCGTCCCCACGAGTTCGATAGGAGCCAACTATGGCTACACCTTC.